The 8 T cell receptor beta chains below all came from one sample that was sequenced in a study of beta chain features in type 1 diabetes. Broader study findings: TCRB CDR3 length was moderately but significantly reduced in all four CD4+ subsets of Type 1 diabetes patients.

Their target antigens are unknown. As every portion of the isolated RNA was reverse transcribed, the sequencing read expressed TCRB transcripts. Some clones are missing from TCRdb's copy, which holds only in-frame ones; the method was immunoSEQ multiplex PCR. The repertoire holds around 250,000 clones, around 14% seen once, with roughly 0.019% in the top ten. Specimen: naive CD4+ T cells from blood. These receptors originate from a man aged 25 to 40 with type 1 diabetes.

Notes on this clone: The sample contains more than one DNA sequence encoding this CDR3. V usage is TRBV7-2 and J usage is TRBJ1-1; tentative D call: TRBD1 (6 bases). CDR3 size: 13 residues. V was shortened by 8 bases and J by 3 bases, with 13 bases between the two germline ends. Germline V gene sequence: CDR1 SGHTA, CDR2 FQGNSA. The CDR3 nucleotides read TGTGCCAGCTCACTACAGGGTTACACTGAAGCTTTCTTT. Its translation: CASSLQGYTEAFF.

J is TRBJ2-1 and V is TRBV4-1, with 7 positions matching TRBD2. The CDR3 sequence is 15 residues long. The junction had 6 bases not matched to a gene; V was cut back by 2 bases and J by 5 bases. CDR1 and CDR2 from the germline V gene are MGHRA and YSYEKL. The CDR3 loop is CASSQLGLPNNEQFF. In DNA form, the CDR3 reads TGCGCCAGCAGCCAATTGGGACTACCGAACAATGAGCAGTTCTTC.

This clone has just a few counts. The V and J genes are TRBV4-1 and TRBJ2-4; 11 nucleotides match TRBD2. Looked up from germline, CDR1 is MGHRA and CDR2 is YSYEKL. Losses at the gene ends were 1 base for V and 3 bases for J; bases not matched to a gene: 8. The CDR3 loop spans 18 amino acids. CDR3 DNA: TGCGCCAGCAGCCAAGGAGTAGCGGGGGGGAGAGTCAAAAACATTCAGTACTTC. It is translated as CASSQGVAGGRVKNIQYF.

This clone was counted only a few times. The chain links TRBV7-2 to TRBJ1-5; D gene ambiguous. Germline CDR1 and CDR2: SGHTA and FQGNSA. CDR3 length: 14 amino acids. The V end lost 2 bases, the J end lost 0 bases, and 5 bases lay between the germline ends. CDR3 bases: TGTGCCAGCAGCTTACAATCTAGCAATCAGCCCCAGCATTTT. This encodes CASSLQSSNQPQHF.

The CDR3 protein is CASSSAGAGGYTF. The CDR3, as DNA: TGTGCCAGCAGTTCGGCGGGGGCGGGAGGCTACACCTTC. The chain recombines TRBV27 with TRBJ1-2; D might be TRBD1 (6 bases). The V end was cut by 4 bases, the J end by 8 bases, with 14 bases between. CDR3 size: 13 residues. The V gene's germline CDR1 is MNHEY and CDR2 SMNVEV (reference sequence).

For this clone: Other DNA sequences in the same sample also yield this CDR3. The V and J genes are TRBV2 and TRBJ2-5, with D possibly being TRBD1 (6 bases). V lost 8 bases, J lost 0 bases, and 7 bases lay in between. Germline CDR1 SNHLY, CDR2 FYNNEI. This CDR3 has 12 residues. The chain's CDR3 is CASRDNQETQYF. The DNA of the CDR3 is TGTGCCAGCCGGGACAACCAAGAGACCCAGTACTTC.

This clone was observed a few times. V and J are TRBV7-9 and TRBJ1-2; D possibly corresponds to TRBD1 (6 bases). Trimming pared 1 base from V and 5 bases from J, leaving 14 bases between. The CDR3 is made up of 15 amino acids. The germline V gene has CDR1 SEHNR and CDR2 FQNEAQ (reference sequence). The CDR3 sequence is CASSLDRAGGYGYTF. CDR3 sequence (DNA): TGTGCCAGCAGCTTAGACAGGGCCGGCGGTTATGGCTACACCTTC.

The CDR3 loop is CASSPPSGSPYEQYF. Here the CDR3 DNA reads TGTGCCAGCAGCCCCCCTAGCGGGAGCCCCTACGAGCAGTACTTC. The chain joins TRBV6-5 to TRBJ2-7, with 10 bases that match TRBD2. The CDR3 spans 15 residues. The germline V gene encodes CDR1 MNHEY and CDR2 SVGAGI. With 6 bases clipped from V and 2 bases from J, the junction kept 7 bases outside the gene matches.